One and the same sample provided the 7 T cell receptor beta chains below, sequenced in a study of T cell responses to AZD1222 COVID-19 vaccine. Some clones are missing from TCRdb's copy, which holds only in-frame ones; the method was immunoSEQ multiplex PCR. The repertoire consists of 100,000 to 130,000 clones, with roughly nine tenths occurring once and the leading ten covering roughly 4.3%. The sample here was peripheral blood, taken on day 0 of AZD1222 vaccination. The receptors come from an adult in good health.

The V gene is TRBV9, the J gene TRBJ2-1, with D perhaps being TRBD1 or TRBD2 (5 bases each). Trimming took 0 bases from V and 2 from J, leaving 9 bases between them. There are 15 residues in the CDR3. Germline values: CDR1 SGDLS, CDR2 YYNGEE. DNA for the CDR3: TGTGCCAGCAGCGTAGTAGGGACCACCTACAATGAGCAGTTCTTC. It translates to CASSVVGTTYNEQFF.

The chain uses TRBV11-1 and TRBJ2-1; D is tentatively TRBD1 or TRBD2 (5 bases each). The CDR3 is made up of 14 amino acids. Trimming cost V 1 base and J 7 bases, with 11 bases left between them. Germline lookup yields CDR1 SGHAT and CDR2 FQDESV (reference sequence). The CDR3 sequence is CASSLELAGNEQFF. For the CDR3, the DNA is TGTGCCAGCAGCTTAGAGCTAGCAGGGAATGAGCAGTTCTTC. Full variable domain (rest looked up from reference TRBV11-1 and TRBJ2-1): EAEVAQSPRYKITEKSQAVAFWCDPISGHATLYWYRQILGQGPELLVQFQDESVVDDSQLPKDRFSAERLKGVDSTLKIQPAELGDSAMYLCASSLELAGNEQFFGPGTRLTVL.

The chain uses TRBV6-5 and TRBJ1-2, with D possibly TRBD1 on 5 matching bases. The CDR3 has 12 residues. Germline loops: CDR1 MNHEY, CDR2 SVGAGI. The V gene lost 3 bases and the J gene lost 7 bases, with 9 bases spanning the gap. This CDR3 reads CASSYQGGGYTF. The CDR3 region has the DNA TGTGCCAGCAGTTATCAGGGAGGTGGCTACACCTTC.

The chain is built from TRBV4-3 and TRBJ2-3, with D perhaps TRBD2 (5 bases). The CDR3 is 14 amino acids. Germline CDR1 is LGHNA and CDR2 is YSLEER. The V end lost 5 bases, the J end lost 9 bases, and 18 bases lay between the germline ends. The DNA of the CDR3 is TGCGCCAGCAGCAGGGCGGGCCGAGGTGAGACGCAGTATTTT. It codes for CASSRAGRGETQYF.

The chain joins TRBV5-5 to TRBJ2-7; D tentatively fits TRBD1 or TRBD2 (7 bases each). Looked up from germline, CDR1 is SGHKS and CDR2 is YYEKEE (reference sequence). Trimming took off 1 base at V and 6 bases at J, with 17 bases between the two ends. This CDR3 is 15 amino acids long. The CDR3 region has the DNA TGTGCCAGCAGCTTGTTTCAGGGGGGGCCGTCCGAGCAGTACTTC. It translates to CASSLFQGGPSEQYF.

This clone has more than one count but fewer than ten. J is TRBJ2-5 and V is TRBV3-1 (or the pseudogene TRBV3-2), with D possibly being TRBD1 (5 bases). The length of the CDR3 is 15 residues. Germline V gene data show CDR1 as LGHDT and CDR2 as YNNKEL (reference sequence). Deletions cut 0 bases from V and 9 bases from J, with 17 bases between. The CDR3 DNA sequence: TGTGCCAGCAGCCAAGAAGGGGCTCGGTCTGCGGCCCAGTACTTC. Amino acid sequence: CASSQEGARSAAQYF.

This rearrangement joins TRBV4-3 to TRBJ2-3; 9 nucleotides align to TRBD2. Germline loops: CDR1 LGHNA, CDR2 YSLEER. This CDR3 region has 17 residues. The ends lost 4 bases at V and 1 base at J; junction bases unmatched: 9. The CDR3 nucleotides are TGCGCCAGCAGCCTATCCCCCAGCGGGGGGCGCACAGATACGCAGTATTTT. Encoded protein: CASSLSPSGGRTDTQYF.